This TCR beta chain was sequenced for a study of technical replicates of blood from a few donors. This table comes from immunoSEQ multiplex PCR, and its TCRdb copy is limited to in-frame clones, with some not included. The data hold tens of thousands of clones, with about 95% observed a single time. The CDR3 spans 16 residues. V dropped 4 bases and J dropped 3 bases, with 18 bases sitting between them. From germline, CDR1 is SEHNR and CDR2 FQNEAQ (reference sequence). The sample taken for sequencing was T cells isolated from PBMCs. The receptor was isolated from a human donor in good health. J is TRBJ1-2 and V is TRBV7-9; D possibly corresponds to TRBD1 (5 bases). The CDR3 protein is CASSSRDLSLHYGYTF. The CDR3 DNA is TGTGCCAGCAGCTCCCGGGACTTATCTCTCCACTATGGCTACACCTTC. Combining the CDR3 with reference TRBV7-9 and TRBJ1-2 gives the whole variable domain DTGVSQNPRHKITKRGQNVTFRCDPISEHNRLYWYRQTLGQGPEFLTYFQNEAQLEKSRLLSDRFSAERPKGSFSTLEIQRTEQGDSAMYLCASSSRDLSLHYGYTFGSGTRLTVV.